These 12 T cell receptor beta chains share one sample of origin, sequenced in a study of T cell responses to AZD1222 COVID-19 vaccine. Method: immunoSEQ multiplex PCR; TCRdb's copy keeps in-frame clones and lacks some. This sample carries 110,000 to 150,000 clones, about 91% of them seen once, and the ten largest clones take around 2.8%. Source: peripheral blood, taken on day 0 of AZD1222 vaccination. Receptors originate from an adult in good health.

The CDR3 DNA reads TGTGCCAGCAGCTCACTCTACTCGGGGGGCACAGATACGCAGTATTTT. Its protein product is CASSSLYSGGTDTQYF. J is TRBJ2-3 and V is TRBV7-2, with D perhaps TRBD2 (6 bases). Germline V gives CDR1 SGHTA, CDR2 FQGNSA. The V and J ends lost 4 bases and 1 base respectively, with 15 bases between them. CDR3 length: 16 amino acids.

This sequence joins TRBV19 and TRBJ2-5; D perhaps matches TRBD2 (6 bases). V was pared by 5 bases and J by 6 bases, with 19 bases between. There are 15 residues in the CDR3. From germline, CDR1 is LNHDA and CDR2 SQIVND (reference sequence). The CDR3 is CASSPSTGGVKTQYF. The CDR3 nucleotides read TGTGCCAGTAGTCCTTCCACAGGAGGGGTAAAGACCCAGTACTTC.

The rearrangement links TRBV6-5 to TRBJ1-2; D perhaps matches TRBD1 (6 bases). This CDR3 has 12 amino acids. The V end was cut by 7 bases, the J end by 4 bases, with 10 bases between. Germline assignment: CDR1 MNHEY and CDR2 SVGAGI. The CDR3 DNA is TGTGCCAGCACCAGGGGTAGCTATGGCTACACCTTC. This encodes CASTRGSYGYTF.

This chain uses TRBV19 with TRBJ1-4; D remains ambiguous. Germline CDR1 LNHDA, CDR2 SQIVND (reference sequence). The CDR3 loop spans 14 amino acids. V was pared by 4 bases and J by 6 bases, with 12 bases between. The CDR3 loop reads CASSRAARHEKLFF. DNA of the CDR3: TGTGCCAGTAGTAGGGCCGCCCGACATGAAAAACTGTTTTTT.

V and J are TRBV20-1 and TRBJ2-5; perhaps TRBD2 as D (7 bases). V lost 3 bases and J 4 bases, leaving 18 bases between the germline ends. From germline, CDR1 is DFQATT and CDR2 SNEGSKA (reference sequence). The CDR3 totals 15 residues. The DNA of the CDR3 is TGCAGTGCTAGTCCGCTCCCGGGGGGCGGAGAGACCCAGTACTTC. It is translated as CSASPLPGGGETQYF.

The genes are TRBV10-1 and TRBJ1-1; D gene uncertain. The CDR3 loop spans 15 amino acids. Deletions cut 0 bases from V and 4 bases from J, with 12 bases between. Germline V gene sequence: CDR1 WNHNN, CDR2 SYGVQD (reference sequence). CDR3 sequence reads: CASSESQVPGTEAFF. CDR3 nucleotides: TGCGCCAGCAGTGAGTCACAAGTACCCGGCACTGAAGCTTTCTTT.

The chain has TRBV11-3 and TRBJ1-4; the D is unclear. The length of the CDR3 is 12 residues. The germline gives CDR1 SGHNT, CDR2 YENEEA. Trimming removed 7 bases at V and 8 bases at J, with 11 bases between. The CDR3 sequence is CASTGVGEKLFF. In DNA form, the CDR3 reads TGTGCCAGCACGGGTGTTGGCGAAAAACTGTTTTTT.

This rearrangement joins TRBV9 to TRBJ1-2, with 9 bases fitting TRBD1. Germline V gene sequence: CDR1 SGDLS, CDR2 YYNGEE. Trimming removed 5 bases from V and 3 bases from J; junction bases left unmatched: 8. The CDR3 covers 15 residues. Here the CDR3 DNA reads TGTGCCAGCAGGGGCCCGGGACAGGGTTACTATGGCTACACCTTC. Translated, it gives CASRGPGQGYYGYTF.

This chain connects TRBV19 to TRBJ2-7; the D is unclear. Germline V gene sequence: CDR1 LNHDA, CDR2 SQIVND (reference sequence). The CDR3 consists of 15 residues. Trimming stripped 1 base from V and 0 bases from J, with 10 bases between. CDR3 loop: CASSIGTQPSYEQYF. Written as DNA, the CDR3 is TGTGCCAGTAGTATAGGAACGCAGCCCTCCTACGAGCAGTACTTC.

This clone was seen just once. The chain employs TRBV5-5 and TRBJ2-7, with D possibly matching TRBD1 (6 bases). In germline, CDR1 is SGHKS, CDR2 YYEKEE (reference sequence). There are 13 residues in the CDR3. The germline V and J ends were trimmed by 4 bases and 6 bases, with 14 bases remaining between them. CDR3 DNA: TGTGCCAGCAGCAAACTACAGGGTCCCGAGCAGTACTTC. Translated: CASSKLQGPEQYF.

This rearrangement joins TRBV19 to TRBJ2-7; TRBD1 aligns across 9 bases. Per the germline V gene, CDR1 is LNHDA and CDR2 is SQIVND (reference sequence). CDR3 length equals 15 residues. With V trimmed by 3 bases and J by 2 bases, 5 bases remained unmatched. The CDR3 protein is CASSIPGTGTYEQYF. The DNA for the CDR3 is TGTGCCAGTAGTATCCCCGGGACAGGGACCTACGAGCAGTACTTC.

V gene TRBV30 combines with J gene TRBJ2-7; 11 nucleotides agree with TRBD1. CDR1 and CDR2 from the germline V gene are GTSNPN and SVGIG (reference sequence). V trimming: 1 base; J trimming: 5 bases; junction bases outside the gene matches: 10. The CDR3 contains 16 residues. This CDR3 reads CAWSARRDRGSDEQYF. The CDR3 nucleotides are TGTGCCTGGAGTGCCCGCCGGGACAGGGGGTCCGACGAGCAGTACTTC.